This T cell receptor beta chain was documented in a study of T cell responses to AZD1222 COVID-19 vaccine. Study-wide background: Timing groups of about 4 and about 12 weeks for second doses were pooled. Study-level results: With two AZD1222 doses given, Spike-specific TCR breadth and depth both rose. The span of vaccine-associated CD4 TCRs extended across spike, with dominance at 160-218 and 743-854. Baseline seropositivity characterized only six AZD1222 recipients.

About this clone itself: Its antigen is not identified.

The assay was immunoSEQ multiplex PCR, and TCRdb's table has in-frame clones only and misses some. The sample records some 120,000 clones, roughly 90% being singletons. The sequencing here drew on peripheral blood, taken on day 0 of AZD1222 vaccination. The receptor's source is an adult in good health.

The CDR3 DNA is TGCAGCGTTCAATCGCCCCTTAGCGGGAGGGACGGGGAGCTGTTTTTT. Its protein is CSVQSPLSGRDGELFF. The chain links TRBV29-1 to TRBJ2-2; TRBD2 matches 11 bases. CDR1 and CDR2 (germline): SQVTM, ANQGSEA. V shed 5 bases and J 7 bases; nucleotides not matched to a gene: 12. The CDR3 has 16 residues.